The rows below give T cell receptor beta chains drawn from one sample of a study of beta chain features in type 1 diabetes. Produced via immunoSEQ multiplex PCR; TCRdb's table is partial and in-frame only. The sample lists about 400,000 clones, over 9.5% occurring once. Material: naive CD4+ T cells from blood. Source of these receptors: a woman aged 18-29 years with type 1 diabetes. Each CDR3 is given with its conserved first and last residue. D genes are given only for firm matches. Only part of the rows carry a size: once, few, many, or a class if the clone is expanded.

size: few; J: TRBJ2-5; D: NA; V: TRBV6-6; CDR3: CASSLFAGSGGETQYF; DNA: TGTGCCAGCAGTTTGTTCGCAGGGTCAGGCGGAGAGACCCAGTACTTC
size: NA; J: TRBJ1-2; D: NA; V: TRBV5-4; CDR3: CASSAGSTNYGYTF; DNA: TGTGCCAGCAGCGCAGGATCTACTAACTATGGCTACACCTTC
size: few; J: TRBJ2-5; D: NA; V: TRBV7-9; CDR3: CASSYPRWFHQDQETQYF; DNA: TGTGCCAGCAGCTATCCGCGGTGGTTTCACCAAGACCAAGAGACCCAGTACTTC
size: NA; J: TRBJ2-2; D: NA; V: TRBV5-4; CDR3: CASSRTSPNTGELFF; DNA: TGTGCCAGCAGCCGTACTAGTCCAAACACCGGGGAGCTGTTTTTT
size: few; J: TRBJ2-7; D: TRBD2; V: TRBV2; CDR3: CASSGLAGRSEQYF; DNA: TGTGCCAGCAGTGGACTAGCGGGACGTTCGGAGCAGTACTTC
size: NA; J: TRBJ1-5; D: TRBD1; V: TRBV7-2; CDR3: CASSLTSGGHQPQHF; DNA: TGTGCCAGCAGCTTAACGTCAGGGGGACATCAGCCCCAGCATTTT
size: few; J: TRBJ2-1; D: TRBD2; V: TRBV5-1; CDR3: CASSDGLAVYNEQFF; DNA: TGCGCCAGCAGCGACGGACTAGCGGTCTACAATGAGCAGTTCTTC
size: few; J: TRBJ1-4; D: NA; V: TRBV28; CDR3: CASNLGGSAEKLFF; DNA: TGTGCCAGCAATCTAGGAGGGTCCGCTGAAAAACTGTTTTTT
size: NA; J: TRBJ2-7; D: NA; V: TRBV5-1; CDR3: CASSSQGYEQYF; DNA: TGCGCCAGCAGCTCACAGGGTTACGAGCAGTACTTC
size: NA; J: TRBJ1-2; D: NA; V: TRBV20-1; CDR3: CSALGQGGYTF; DNA: TGCAGTGCCCTGGGGCAGGGAGGCTACACCTTC
size: NA; J: TRBJ2-7; D: TRBD2; V: TRBV28; CDR3: CASRFRLAGEEQYF; DNA: TGTGCCAGCAGATTCCGACTAGCGGGAGAAGAGCAGTACTTC
size: NA; J: TRBJ1-2; D: NA; V: TRBV28; CDR3: CASSRGAYGYTF; DNA: TGTGCCAGCAGTCGCGGGGCCTATGGCTACACCTTC
size: few; J: TRBJ2-4; D: TRBD2; V: TRBV4-3; CDR3: CASSRGRSLRENIQYF; DNA: TGCGCCAGCAGCCGCGGGAGGAGTTTAAGAGAAAACATTCAGTACTTC